This T cell receptor beta chain was recovered during a study of cytomegalovirus exposure and HLA in healthy donors. Study outcomes and limitations: In vitro testing confirmed a few CMV-associated chains as specific for CMV antigens.

The V gene lost 1 base and the J gene lost 0 bases, with 7 bases spanning the gap. CDR1 and CDR2 from the germline V gene are MGHRA and YSYEKL. CDR3 length: 15 amino acids. The table came from immunoSEQ multiplex PCR; TCRdb's copy has only in-frame clones and leaves some out. The sample lists about 150,000 clones; 80% to 90% were seen once. In the case of this clone: Its specificity is unknown.

The receptor was derived from a woman between 25 and 40 years old in good health and CMV-seropositive. The sequenced sample consisted of PBMCs. This chain uses TRBV4-1 with TRBJ1-5; D is uncertain. CDR3 nucleotide sequence: TGCGCCAGCAGCCAAGGGGAGTATAGCAATCAGCCCCAGCATTTT. Translating gives CASSQGEYSNQPQHF.